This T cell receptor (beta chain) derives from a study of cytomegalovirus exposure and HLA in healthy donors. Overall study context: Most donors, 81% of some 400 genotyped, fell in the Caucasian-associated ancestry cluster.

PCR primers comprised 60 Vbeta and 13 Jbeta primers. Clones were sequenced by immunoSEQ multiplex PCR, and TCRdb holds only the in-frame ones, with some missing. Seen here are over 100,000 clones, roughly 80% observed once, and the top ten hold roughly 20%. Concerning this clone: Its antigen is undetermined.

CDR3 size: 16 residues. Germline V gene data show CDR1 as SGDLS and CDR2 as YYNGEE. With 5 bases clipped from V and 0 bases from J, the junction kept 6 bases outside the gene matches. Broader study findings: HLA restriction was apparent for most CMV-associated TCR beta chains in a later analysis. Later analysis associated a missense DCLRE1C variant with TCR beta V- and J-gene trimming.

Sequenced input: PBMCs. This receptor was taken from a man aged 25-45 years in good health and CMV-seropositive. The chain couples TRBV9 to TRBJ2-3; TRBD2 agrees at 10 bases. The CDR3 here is CASSGGLAASTDTQYF. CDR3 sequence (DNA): TGTGCCAGCAGTGGTGGACTAGCGGCTAGCACAGATACGCAGTATTTT.